This TCR beta chain was sequenced for a study of T cells in Graves' hyperthyroidism and ophthalmopathy. Study results and caveats: Most thyroid clonotypes expanded above 0.001 appeared in blood too.

There are 14 residues in the CDR3. The V gene lost 1 base and the J gene lost 4 bases, with 10 bases spanning the gap. In germline, CDR1 is SGHAT, CDR2 FQDESV (reference sequence). A remark on this clonotype: The antigen is undetermined.

Template material for amplifying TCR beta CDR3 regions consisted of RNA transcripts. During a first-round RT-PCR of the TCR CDR3, the HTBI primer set was used. TCRdb ran MiXCR on the multiplex PCR reads and lists one entry per CDR3 protein. Of 500,000 to 650,000 distinct CDR3 sequences in the sample, over 45% were seen once. Source material: peripheral blood or thyroid tissue (not recorded which). The receptor was derived from an adult woman with Graves' disease, either hyperthyroidism or ophthalmopathy (not recorded which). The rearrangement links TRBV11-1 to TRBJ2-5; no clear D gene. The CDR3 loop reads CASSLVPRGETQYF. CDR3 sequence (DNA): TGTGCCAGCAGCTTAGTTCCACGAGGAGAGACCCAGTACTTC.